This TCR beta chain originates from a study of blood T cells in healthy people across ages (dated by TCRdb to 2014 to 2015). About the full investigation: In model experiments, roughly one uniquely barcoded TCR beta cDNA molecule per two T cells was captured by template switching. Age-related changes in TCR beta repertoire diversity were measured in the study by deep sequencing normalized with unique cDNA molecular identifiers. The donors were divided into four age groups: young (average around 15 years), middle-aged (about 39), aged (around 59) and long-lived (roughly 86). To avoid experimental bias, donors of different ages were spread randomly across the sequencing lanes. The study analyzed two additional independent replicas of 1 million unique cDNA reads from the same blood draw for two donors, one aged 18 to 29 and one aged 80 or older.

Donors were 39 systemically healthy Caucasian individuals from Russia aged about 6 to 100 years. Each donor gave ten milliliters of peripheral blood, collected into EDTA-treated Vacutainer tubes. Ficoll-Paque density-gradient centrifugation was used to isolate PBMCs, with at least 6 million per sample. Total RNA, at least 5.5 micrograms per sample, was extracted from PBMCs with Trizol reagent. For every donor, flow cytometry on a PBMC aliquot measured the percentage of naive CD45RAhigh/CD27high T cells. The research as a whole found: There was a strong correlation between observed TCR beta diversity and the percentage of naive T cells measured by flow cytometry. Bulk unsorted PBMC profiling prevented conclusive comparison of naive and antigen-experienced compartments. Total diversity estimates from one million sequenced T cells were considered lower bounds and underestimates. Because the CMV infection status of the donors was unknown, age-related changes in expanded clonotypes may potentially have been confounded. Compared with the aged group, the long-lived group had more naive CD4+ T cells, fewer expanded clones and increased TCR diversity, suggesting age selection. As age increased, observed TCR beta diversity per million T cells dropped in a roughly linear way, and a significant reduction was already evident by age 40.

This clonotype was seen a single time. The antigen it recognizes is unknown. No base-level quality is on record; no much larger clone is a single base apart. V lost 3 bases and J lost 3 bases, and the count of bases not matched to a germline gene is 7. The CDR3 covers 15 residues, taking in both the cysteine and the phenylalanine. Solely the CDR3 DNA is kept, with 45 bases framed from the first base. The germline V gene (reference sequence) sets CDR1 to DFQATT and CDR2 to SNEGSKA. Library construction relied on 5' RACE. TCRdb names Illumina HiSeq 2500 as the instrument used. A second roughly 7 to 11 cycle PCR used a sample-barcoded 5' primer and a J-beta primer mix. A unique molecular identifier was introduced onto each TCR beta cDNA molecule by a template-switch 5' adaptor carrying 12 random nucleotides. Each sample yielded at least 3 million CDR3-containing paired-end reads. First-strand cDNA synthesis was performed from all RNA using the Mint cDNA synthesis kit, with priming by a TRBC-specific oligonucleotide. Following uracil-DNA glycosylase treatment, all cDNA underwent a first 18-cycle PCR with the universal primers M1SS and BC2_uni_R. In the authors' own workflow: For normalization, 1 million high-quality reads, each with a distinct molecular identifier, were randomly selected from each sample. Instead of being binned into consensus sequences, reads that shared molecular identifiers were thrown out. MiTCR, set to a Q25 quality threshold and the strictest error-elimination algorithm, was used for CDR3 identification, clonotype clustering and error correction. Lower-bound total TCR beta diversity was estimated with a nonparametric unseen species model using Euler transformation. Using fastp at Q25 and MiXCR, TCRdb reprocessed the public reads and kept productive beta chains. Rows are unified per CDR3 protein, each entry keeping the most common DNA and genes. TCRdb's processing, not the authors', yielded these V and J calls. Within this sample are about 1.4 million distinct CDR3 sequences, with roughly 64% of them counted one time only. Jointly, the top ten make up 6.5% to 8.5% of the sample.

Sequences were obtained from blood. This TCR derives from a man aged 18 to 35 in good health. Recombination connected TRBV20-1 to TRBJ2-3; 9 bases in between match TRBD2. The nucleotide sequence is TGCAGTGCTAGGTCAGCGGGGGGAATTACAGATACGCAGTATTTT. Its protein product is CSARSAGGITDTQYF.